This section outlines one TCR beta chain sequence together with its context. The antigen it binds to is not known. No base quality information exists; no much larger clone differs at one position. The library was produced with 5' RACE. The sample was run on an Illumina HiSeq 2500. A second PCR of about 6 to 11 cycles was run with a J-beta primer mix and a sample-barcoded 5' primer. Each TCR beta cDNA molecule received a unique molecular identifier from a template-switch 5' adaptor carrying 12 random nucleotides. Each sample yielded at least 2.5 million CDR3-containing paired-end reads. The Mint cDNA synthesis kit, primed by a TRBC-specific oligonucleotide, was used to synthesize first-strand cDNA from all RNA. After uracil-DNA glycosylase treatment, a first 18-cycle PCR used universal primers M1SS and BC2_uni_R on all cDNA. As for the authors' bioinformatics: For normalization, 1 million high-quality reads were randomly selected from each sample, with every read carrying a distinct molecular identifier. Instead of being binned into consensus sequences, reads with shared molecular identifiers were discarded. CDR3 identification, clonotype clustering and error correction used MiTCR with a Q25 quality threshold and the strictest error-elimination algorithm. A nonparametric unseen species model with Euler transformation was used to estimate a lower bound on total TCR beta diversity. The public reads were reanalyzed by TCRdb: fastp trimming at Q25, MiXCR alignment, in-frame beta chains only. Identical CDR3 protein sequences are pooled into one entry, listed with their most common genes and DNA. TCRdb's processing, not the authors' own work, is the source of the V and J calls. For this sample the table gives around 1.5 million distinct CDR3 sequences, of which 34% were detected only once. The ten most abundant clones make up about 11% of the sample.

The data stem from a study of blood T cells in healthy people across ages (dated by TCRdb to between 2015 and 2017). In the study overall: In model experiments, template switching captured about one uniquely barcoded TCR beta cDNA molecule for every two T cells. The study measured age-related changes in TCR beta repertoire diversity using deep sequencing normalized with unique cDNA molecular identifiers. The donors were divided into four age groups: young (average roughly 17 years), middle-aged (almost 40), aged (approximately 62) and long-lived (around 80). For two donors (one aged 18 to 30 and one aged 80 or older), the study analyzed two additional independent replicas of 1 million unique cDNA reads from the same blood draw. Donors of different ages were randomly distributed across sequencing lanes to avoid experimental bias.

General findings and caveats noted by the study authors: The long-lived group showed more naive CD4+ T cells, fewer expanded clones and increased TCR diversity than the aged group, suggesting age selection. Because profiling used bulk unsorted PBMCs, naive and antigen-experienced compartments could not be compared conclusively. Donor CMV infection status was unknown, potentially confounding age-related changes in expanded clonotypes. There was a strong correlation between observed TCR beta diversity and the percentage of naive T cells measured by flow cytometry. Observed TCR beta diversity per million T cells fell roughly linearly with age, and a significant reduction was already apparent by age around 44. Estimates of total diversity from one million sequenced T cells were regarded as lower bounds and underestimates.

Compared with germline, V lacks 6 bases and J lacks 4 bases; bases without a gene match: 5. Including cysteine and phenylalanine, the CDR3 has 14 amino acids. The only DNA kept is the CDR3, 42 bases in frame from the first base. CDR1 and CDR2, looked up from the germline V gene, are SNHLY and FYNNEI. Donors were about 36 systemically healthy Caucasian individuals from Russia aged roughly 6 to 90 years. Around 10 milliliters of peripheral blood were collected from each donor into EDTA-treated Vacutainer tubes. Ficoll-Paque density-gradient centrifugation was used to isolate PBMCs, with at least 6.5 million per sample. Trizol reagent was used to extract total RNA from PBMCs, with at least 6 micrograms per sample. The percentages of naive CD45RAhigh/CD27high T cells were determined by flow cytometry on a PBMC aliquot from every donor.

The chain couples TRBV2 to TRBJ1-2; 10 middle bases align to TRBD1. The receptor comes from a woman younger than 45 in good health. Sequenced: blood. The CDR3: CASRGTGAVYGYTF. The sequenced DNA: TGTGCCAGCAGGGGGACAGGGGCGGTCTATGGCTACACCTTC. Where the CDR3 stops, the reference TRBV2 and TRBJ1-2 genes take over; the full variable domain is EPEVTQTPSHQVTQMGQEVILRCVPISNHLYFYWYRQILGQKVEFLVSFYNNEISEKSEIFDDQFSVERPDGSNFTLKIRSTKLEDSAMYFCASRGTGAVYGYTFGSGTRLTVV.